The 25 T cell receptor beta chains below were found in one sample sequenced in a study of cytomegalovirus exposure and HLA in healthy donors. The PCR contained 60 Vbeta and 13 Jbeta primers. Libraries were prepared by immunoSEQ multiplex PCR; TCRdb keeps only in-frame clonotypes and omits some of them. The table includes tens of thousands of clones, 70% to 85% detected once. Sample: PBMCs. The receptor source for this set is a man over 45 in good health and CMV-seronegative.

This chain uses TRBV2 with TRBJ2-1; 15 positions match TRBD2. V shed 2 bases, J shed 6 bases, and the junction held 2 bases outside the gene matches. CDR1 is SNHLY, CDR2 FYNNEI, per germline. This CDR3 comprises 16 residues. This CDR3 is CASSELGLAGGNEQFF. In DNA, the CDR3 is TGTGCCAGCAGTGAATTGGGACTAGCGGGAGGCAATGAGCAGTTCTTC.

CDR3 residues: CATSRRQGAGANVLTF. CDR3 in DNA: TGTGCCACCAGCAGGAGACAGGGAGCTGGGGCCAACGTCCTGACTTTC. The rearrangement joins TRBV15 to TRBJ2-6; 7 positions match TRBD1. Germline-derived CDR1 and CDR2 are LNHNV and YYDKDF (reference sequence). V shed 3 bases and J 2 bases; nucleotides not matched to a gene: 4. This CDR3 has 16 residues. The variable domain in full, with the rest retrieved from reference TRBV15 and TRBJ2-6, is DAMVIQNPRYQVTQFGKPVTLSCSQTLNHNVMYWYQQKSSQAPKLLFHYYDKDFNNEADTPDNFQSRRPNTSFCFLDIRSPGLGDTAMYLCATSRRQGAGANVLTFGAGSRLTVL.

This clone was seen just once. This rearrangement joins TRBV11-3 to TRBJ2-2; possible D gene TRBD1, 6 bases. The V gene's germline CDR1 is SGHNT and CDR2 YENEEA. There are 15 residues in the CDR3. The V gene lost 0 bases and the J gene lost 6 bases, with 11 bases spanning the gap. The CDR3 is CASSLDRGVAGELFF. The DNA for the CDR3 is TGTGCCAGCAGCTTAGACAGGGGAGTGGCCGGGGAGCTGTTTTTT.

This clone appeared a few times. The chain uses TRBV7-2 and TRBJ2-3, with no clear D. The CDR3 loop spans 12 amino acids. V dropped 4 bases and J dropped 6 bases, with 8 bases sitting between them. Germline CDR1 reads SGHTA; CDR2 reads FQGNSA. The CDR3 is CASSSNFDTQYF. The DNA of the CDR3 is TGTGCCAGCAGCTCGAACTTCGATACGCAGTATTTT.

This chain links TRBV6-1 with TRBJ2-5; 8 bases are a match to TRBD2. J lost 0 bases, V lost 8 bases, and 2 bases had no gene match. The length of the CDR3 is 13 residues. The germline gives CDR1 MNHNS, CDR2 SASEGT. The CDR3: CASRSGDQETQYF. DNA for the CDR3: TGTGCCAGCCGTAGCGGGGACCAAGAGACCCAGTACTTC.

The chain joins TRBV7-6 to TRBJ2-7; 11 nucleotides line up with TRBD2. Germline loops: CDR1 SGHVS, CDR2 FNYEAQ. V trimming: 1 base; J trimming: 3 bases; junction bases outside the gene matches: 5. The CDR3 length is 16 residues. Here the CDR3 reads CASSLGLAGTYYEQYF. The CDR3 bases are TGTGCCAGCAGCTTAGGACTAGCGGGAACTTACTACGAGCAGTACTTC. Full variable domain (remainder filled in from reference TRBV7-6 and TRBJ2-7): GAGVSQSPRYKVTKRGQDVALRCDPISGHVSLYWYRQALGQGPEFLTYFNYEAQQDKSGLPNDRFSAERPEGSISTLTIQRTEQRDSAMYRCASSLGLAGTYYEQYFGPGTRLTVT.

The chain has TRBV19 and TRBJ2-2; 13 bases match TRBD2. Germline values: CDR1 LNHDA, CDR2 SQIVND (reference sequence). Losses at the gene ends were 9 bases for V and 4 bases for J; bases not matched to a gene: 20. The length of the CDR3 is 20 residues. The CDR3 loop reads CASTRPIGTSGKGATGELFF. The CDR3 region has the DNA TGTGCCAGCACAAGGCCGATCGGGACTAGCGGGAAAGGGGCCACCGGGGAGCTGTTTTTT.

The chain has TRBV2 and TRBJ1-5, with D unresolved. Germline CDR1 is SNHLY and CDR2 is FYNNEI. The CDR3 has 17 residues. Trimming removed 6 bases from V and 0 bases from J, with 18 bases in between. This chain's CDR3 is CASSGLILFNSNQPQHF. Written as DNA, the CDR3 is TGTGCCAGCAGCGGTCTAATACTATTTAATAGCAATCAGCCCCAGCATTTT.

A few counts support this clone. The CDR3 here is CASNQVGTGASYEQYF. DNA for the CDR3: TGTGCCAGCAACCAAGTCGGGACAGGTGCTTCCTACGAGCAGTACTTC. The genes are TRBV2 and TRBJ2-7; 8 positions match TRBD1. J was trimmed by 1 base and V by 7 bases; bases with no gene match: 12. Germline-derived CDR1 and CDR2 are SNHLY and FYNNEI. This CDR3 comprises 16 residues. The entire variable domain, with the rest obtained from reference TRBV2 and TRBJ2-7, is as follows: EPEVTQTPSHQVTQMGQEVILRCVPISNHLYFYWYRQILGQKVEFLVSFYNNEISEKSEIFDDQFSVERPDGSNFTLKIRSTKLEDSAMYFCASNQVGTGASYEQYFGPGTRLTVT.

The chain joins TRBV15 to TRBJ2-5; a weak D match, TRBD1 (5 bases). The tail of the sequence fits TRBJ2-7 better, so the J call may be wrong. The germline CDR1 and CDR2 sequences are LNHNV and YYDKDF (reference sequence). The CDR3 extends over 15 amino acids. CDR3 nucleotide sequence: TGTGCCACCAGCAGAGATCAGGGCAGCTCCTACGAGCAGTACTTC. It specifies CATSRDQGSSYEQYF.

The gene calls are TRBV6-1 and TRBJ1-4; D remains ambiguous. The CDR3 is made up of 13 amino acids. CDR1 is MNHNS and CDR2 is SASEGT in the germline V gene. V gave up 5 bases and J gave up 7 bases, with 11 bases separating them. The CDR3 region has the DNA TGTGCCAGCAGTATAGTAGGAGGTGAAAAACTGTTTTTT. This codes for CASSIVGGEKLFF.

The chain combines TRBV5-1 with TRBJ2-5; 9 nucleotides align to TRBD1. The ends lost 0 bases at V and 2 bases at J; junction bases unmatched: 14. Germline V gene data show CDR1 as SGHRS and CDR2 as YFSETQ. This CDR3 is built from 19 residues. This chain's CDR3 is CASSLAPSGQGTEQETQYF. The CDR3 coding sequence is TGCGCCAGCAGCTTGGCCCCCTCGGGACAGGGAACGGAGCAAGAGACCCAGTACTTC.

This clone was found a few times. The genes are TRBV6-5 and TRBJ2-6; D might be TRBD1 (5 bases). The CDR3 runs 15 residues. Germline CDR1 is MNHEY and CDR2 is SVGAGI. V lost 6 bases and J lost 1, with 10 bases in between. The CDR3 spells CASSQQESGANVLTF. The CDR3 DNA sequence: TGTGCCAGCAGCCAACAGGAATCTGGGGCCAACGTCCTGACTTTC.

The CDR3, as DNA: TGTGCCAGCAGTGAAGACGAACTAGGGTACACAGATACGCAGTATTTT. Translation gives CASSEDELGYTDTQYF. The J gene is TRBJ2-3, the V gene TRBV6-1, with D perhaps matching TRBD2 (5 bases). V was trimmed by 1 base and J by 2 bases, leaving 13 bases between them. In germline, CDR1 is MNHNS, CDR2 SASEGT. The length of the CDR3 is 16 residues.

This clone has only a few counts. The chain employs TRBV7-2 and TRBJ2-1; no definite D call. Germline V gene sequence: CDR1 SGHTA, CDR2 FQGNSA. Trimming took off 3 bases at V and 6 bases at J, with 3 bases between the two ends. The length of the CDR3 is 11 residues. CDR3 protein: CASSFLNEQFF. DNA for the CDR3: TGTGCCAGCAGCTTTCTCAATGAGCAGTTCTTC.

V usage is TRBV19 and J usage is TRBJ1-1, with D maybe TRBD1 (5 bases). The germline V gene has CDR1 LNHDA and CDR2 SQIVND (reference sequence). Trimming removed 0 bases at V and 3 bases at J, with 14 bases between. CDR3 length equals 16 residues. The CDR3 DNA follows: TGTGCCAGTAGTATAGAGGGTATAGGGACTTACACTGAAGCTTTCTTT. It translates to CASSIEGIGTYTEAFF.

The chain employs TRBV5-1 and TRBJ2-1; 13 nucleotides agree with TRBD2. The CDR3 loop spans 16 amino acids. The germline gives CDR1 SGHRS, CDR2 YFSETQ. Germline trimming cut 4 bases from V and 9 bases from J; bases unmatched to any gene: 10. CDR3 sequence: CASSLGLAGDSSEQFF. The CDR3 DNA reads TGCGCCAGCAGCCTCGGACTAGCGGGAGACTCTAGTGAGCAGTTCTTC.

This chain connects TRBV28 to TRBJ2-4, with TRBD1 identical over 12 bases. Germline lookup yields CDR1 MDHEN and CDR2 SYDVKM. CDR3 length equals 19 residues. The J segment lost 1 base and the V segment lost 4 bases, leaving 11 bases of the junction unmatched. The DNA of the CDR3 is TGTGCCAGCAGTTCCCTGGGGACAGGGGGCGATTGGGCCAAAAACATTCAGTACTTC. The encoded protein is CASSSLGTGGDWAKNIQYF. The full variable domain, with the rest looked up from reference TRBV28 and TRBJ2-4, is DVKVTQSSRYLVKRTGEKVFLECVQDMDHENMFWYRQDPGLGLRLIYFSYDVKMKEKGDIPEGYSVSREKKERFSLILESASTNQTSMYLCASSSLGTGGDWAKNIQYFGAGTRLSVL.

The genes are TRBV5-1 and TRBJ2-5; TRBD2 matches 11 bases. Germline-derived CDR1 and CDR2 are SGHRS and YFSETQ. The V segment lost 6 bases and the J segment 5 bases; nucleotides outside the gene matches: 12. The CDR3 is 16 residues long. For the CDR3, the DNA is TGCGCCAGCACCCCTTATGGAACTAGCGGGAGTGAGACCCAGTACTTC. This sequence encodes CASTPYGTSGSETQYF.

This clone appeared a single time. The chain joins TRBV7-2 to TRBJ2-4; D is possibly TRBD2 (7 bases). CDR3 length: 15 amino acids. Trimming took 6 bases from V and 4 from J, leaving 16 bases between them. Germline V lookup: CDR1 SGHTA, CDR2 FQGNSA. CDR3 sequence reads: CASSEGGAGKNIQYF. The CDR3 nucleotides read TGTGCCAGCAGTGAGGGGGGGGCAGGAAAAAACATTCAGTACTTC.

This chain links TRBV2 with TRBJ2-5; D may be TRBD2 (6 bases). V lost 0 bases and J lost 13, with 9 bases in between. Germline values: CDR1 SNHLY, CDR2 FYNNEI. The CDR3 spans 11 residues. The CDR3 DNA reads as TGTGCCAGCAGTGAAGCGGGACTGAGGTACTTC. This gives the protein CASSEAGLRYF.

CDR3 sequence reads: CASEHSRGYTF. CDR3 DNA: TGTGCCAGCGAACATAGCCGGGGCTACACCTTC. The V call is TRBV28, the J call TRBJ1-2, with D uncertain. The CDR3 sequence is 11 residues long. Between the trimmed V and J ends, which lost 8 bases and 8 bases, there was a span of 12 bases. Germline CDR1 reads MDHEN; CDR2 reads SYDVKM.

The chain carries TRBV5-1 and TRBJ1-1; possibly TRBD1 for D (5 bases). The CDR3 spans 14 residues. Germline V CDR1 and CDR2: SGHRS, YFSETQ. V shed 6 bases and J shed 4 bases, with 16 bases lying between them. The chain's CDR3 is CASTTPGGGTEAFF. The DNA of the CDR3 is TGCGCCAGCACCACCCCGGGGGGGGGCACTGAAGCTTTCTTT.

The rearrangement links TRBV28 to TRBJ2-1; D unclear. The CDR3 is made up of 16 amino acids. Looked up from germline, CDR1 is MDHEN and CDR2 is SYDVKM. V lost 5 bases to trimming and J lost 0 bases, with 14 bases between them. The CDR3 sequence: CASSTGAESSYNEQFF. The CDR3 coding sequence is TGTGCCAGCAGTACCGGAGCCGAGAGCTCCTACAATGAGCAGTTCTTC.

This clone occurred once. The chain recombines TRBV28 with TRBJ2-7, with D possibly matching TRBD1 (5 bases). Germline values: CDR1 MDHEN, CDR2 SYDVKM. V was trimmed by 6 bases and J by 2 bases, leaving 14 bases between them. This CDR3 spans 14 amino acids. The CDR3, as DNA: TGTGCCAGCAGCCCCACAGGAAGTCCCTACGAGCAGTACTTC. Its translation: CASSPTGSPYEQYF.